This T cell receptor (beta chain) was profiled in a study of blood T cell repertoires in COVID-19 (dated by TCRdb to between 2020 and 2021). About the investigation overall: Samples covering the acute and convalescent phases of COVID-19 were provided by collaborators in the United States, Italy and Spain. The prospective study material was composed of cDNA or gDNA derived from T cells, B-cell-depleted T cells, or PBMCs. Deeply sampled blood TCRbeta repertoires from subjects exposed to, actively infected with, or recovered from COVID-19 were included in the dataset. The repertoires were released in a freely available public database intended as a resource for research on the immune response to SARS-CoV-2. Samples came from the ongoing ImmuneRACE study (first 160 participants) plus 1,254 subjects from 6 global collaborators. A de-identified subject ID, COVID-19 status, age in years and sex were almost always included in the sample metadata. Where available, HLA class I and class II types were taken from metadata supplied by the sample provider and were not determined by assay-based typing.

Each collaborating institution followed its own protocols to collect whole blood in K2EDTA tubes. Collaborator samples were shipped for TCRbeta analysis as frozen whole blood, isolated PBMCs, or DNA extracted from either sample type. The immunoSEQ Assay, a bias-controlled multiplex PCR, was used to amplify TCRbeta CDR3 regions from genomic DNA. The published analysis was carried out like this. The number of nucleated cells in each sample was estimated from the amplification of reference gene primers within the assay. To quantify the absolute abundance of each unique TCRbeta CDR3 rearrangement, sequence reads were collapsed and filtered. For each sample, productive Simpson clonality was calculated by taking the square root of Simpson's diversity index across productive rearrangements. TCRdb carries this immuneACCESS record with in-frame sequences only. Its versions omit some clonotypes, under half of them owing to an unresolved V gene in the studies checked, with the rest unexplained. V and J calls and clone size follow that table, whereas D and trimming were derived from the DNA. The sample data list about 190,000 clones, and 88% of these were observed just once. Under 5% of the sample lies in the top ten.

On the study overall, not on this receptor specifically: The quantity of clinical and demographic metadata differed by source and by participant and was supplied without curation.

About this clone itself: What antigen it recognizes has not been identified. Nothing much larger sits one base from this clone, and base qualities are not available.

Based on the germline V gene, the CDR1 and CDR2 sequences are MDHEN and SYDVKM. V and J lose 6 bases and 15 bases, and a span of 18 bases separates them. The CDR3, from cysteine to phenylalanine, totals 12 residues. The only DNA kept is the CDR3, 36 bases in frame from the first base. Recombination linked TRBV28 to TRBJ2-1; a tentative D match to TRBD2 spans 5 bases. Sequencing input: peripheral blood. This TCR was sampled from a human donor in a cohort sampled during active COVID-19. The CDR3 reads CASSLLKGVPFF. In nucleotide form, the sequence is TGTGCCAGCAGCCTCCTAAAGGGAGTTCCGTTCTTC.